The source of this T cell receptor beta chain is a study of blood T cell repertoires in COVID-19. About the research overall: Material from acute and convalescent COVID-19 was sourced from the United States, Italy and Spain. The analysed material was cDNA or gDNA that came from T cells, B-cell-depleted T cells, or PBMCs.

Per the authors' pipeline: Scientists estimated how many nucleated cells there were by amplifying reference gene primers. Only in-frame clones appear in the TCRdb table, and some are missing; sequencing was by immunoSEQ multiplex PCR. From that table come the V and J calls and clone size; the DNA was used to work out D and trimming. The sample has 220,000 or so clones, 80% to 90% seen once. This CDR3 has 14 residues. Germline-derived CDR1 and CDR2 are SGHVS and FNYEAQ. The V end was cut by 3 bases, the J end by 3 bases, with 8 bases between. Sequences were obtained from peripheral blood. The chain couples TRBV7-6 to TRBJ2-2, with a weak D call TRBD2 (6 bases). The receptor's source is a woman aged 60 to 75 who had recovered from COVID-19. Here the CDR3 reads CASSLEGDTGELFF. The CDR3 nucleotides read TGTGCCAGCAGCTTGGAGGGTGACACCGGGGAGCTGTTTTTT.